Here is one TCR beta chain with its context. Its matching antigen is unknown. Clones were sequenced by immunoSEQ multiplex PCR, and TCRdb holds only the in-frame ones, with some missing. The table records about 22,000 clones, approximately 80% of them present only once. This sample was included in a study of OX40 agonist ivuxolimab in advanced cancers. Study at large: Patients received ivuxolimab, an agonistic anti-OX40 (CD134) antibody. The study's findings and limits: The mean number of expanded clones was higher in CD8+ T cells than in CD4+. Blood T cells, both CD4+ and CD8+, expanded clonally by week 6 at 0.1 to 3.0 mg/kg.

CDR3 length equals 15 residues. V was trimmed by 8 bases and J by 1 base, leaving 17 bases between them. Per the germline V gene, CDR1 is LNHDA and CDR2 is SQIVND (reference sequence). The V call is TRBV19, the J call TRBJ1-2; TRBD1 might be the D (5 bases). This TCR derives from an adult with an advanced solid tumor such as melanoma, head and neck, liver or kidney cancer. The sample here was CD4+ or CD8+ T cells sorted from blood, taken in a trial of the OX40 agonist ivuxolimab. The CDR3 spells CASFHRKGINYGYTF. In DNA, the CDR3 is TGTGCCAGTTTTCACCGGAAGGGGATTAACTATGGCTACACCTTC.